This T cell receptor (beta chain) was identified in a study of radiotherapy plus CTLA-4 blockade in lung cancer (dated by TCRdb to about 2018). For context, the study as a whole: Objective responses were observed in around 20% of enrolled patients, and disease control was achieved in around 30%. Study-level results and caveats: After treatment with radiotherapy and ipilimumab, TCR clones that originated in tumors expanded in peripheral blood. The strongest predictors of response, as reported, were early dynamic changes in blood T cell clones along with a rise in serum interferon-beta after radiation.

To note about this clone: Its specific antigen is unknown. No much larger clonotype is one base removed from it; base qualities were not supplied.

CDR1 and CDR2, looked up from the germline V gene, are SGHRS and YFSETQ. V is shortened by 2 bases, J by 1 base, and the region joining them spans 13 bases. Inclusive of the bounding cysteine and phenylalanine, the CDR3 is 16 residues long. Just CDR3 DNA is preserved here, 48 bases in frame from base 1. In this study, focal radiation therapy paired with CTLA-4 blockade (ipilimumab) was tested in patients who had chemo-refractory metastatic non-small-cell lung cancer. The library was generated by the immunoSEQ multiplex PCR assay. TCRdb limited this immuneACCESS table to in-frame rearrangements with V and J called. A share of clones is missing; checked studies link under half to unresolved V genes, and the rest is unexplained. The table for this sample lists around 65,000 clones; roughly 77% of them were counted only once. The ten largest clones take up less than 5.5% of the sample.

This sequence was found in a human donor with non-small cell lung cancer who had a complete response to radiotherapy plus ipilimumab. The rearranged segments are TRBV5-1 and TRBJ2-1, with the D segment identity uncertain. The sample consisted of peripheral blood, taken from a patient treated with radiotherapy plus ipilimumab. The sequenced DNA is TGCGCCAGCAGCTTTGATGCGGAAGGGTCCTACAATGAGCAGTTCTTC. This is translated as CASSFDAEGSYNEQFF. This CDR3, with the reference TRBV5-1 and TRBJ2-1 proteins standing in past its ends, gives the full variable domain KAGVTQTPRYLIKTRGQQVTLSCSPISGHRSVSWYQQTPGQGLQFLFEYFSETQRNKGNFPGRFSGRQFSNSRSEMNVSTLELGDSALYLCASSFDAEGSYNEQFFGPGTRLTVL.